The next 30 T cell receptor beta chains were all read from a single sample in a study of PD-L1 blockade in urothelial cancer. Assay used: immunoSEQ multiplex PCR; TCRdb lists only in-frame clones, some missing. This sample has 95,000 or so clones; around 86% occur once, and the top ten carry approximately 2%. Described time point: pretreatment peripheral blood. The source material was PBMCs, sampled around atezolizumab (anti-PD-L1) treatment. The receptors originated from a man aged 55 to 70 with urothelial cancer.

The chain carries TRBV18 and TRBJ1-3, with 7 bases lining up with TRBD1. The CDR3 covers 16 residues. The germline CDR1 and CDR2 sequences are KGHSH and LQKENI. The V gene end was trimmed by 3 bases and the J gene end by 2 bases; junction bases not matched to a gene: 7. CDR3 in amino acids: CASSPGTASTGNTIYF. CDR3 coding DNA: TGTGCCAGCTCACCCGGGACAGCCTCCACTGGAAACACCATATATTTT.

The CDR3 here is CASSRLAPMSSYNEQFF. The DNA for the CDR3 is TGTGCCAGCAGTAGGCTAGCTCCCATGAGCTCCTACAATGAGCAGTTCTTC. The genes are TRBV11-2 and TRBJ2-1; tentative D call: TRBD2 (5 bases). In germline, CDR1 is SGHAT, CDR2 FQNNGV. V lost 6 bases, J lost 0 bases, and 18 bases lay in between. The CDR3 contains 17 residues. Drawing the rest from reference TRBV11-2 and TRBJ2-1, the complete variable domain is EAGVAQSPRYKIIEKRQSVAFWCNPISGHATLYWYQQILGQGPKLLIQFQNNGVVDDSQLPKDRFSAERLKGVDSTLKIQPAKLEDSAVYLCASSRLAPMSSYNEQFFGPGTRLTVL.

The chain combines TRBV5-1 with TRBJ2-3, with 8 nucleotides matching TRBD2. Germline trimming cut 5 bases from V and 2 bases from J; bases unmatched to any gene: 7. CDR3 size: 15 residues. The germline V gene encodes CDR1 SGHRS and CDR2 YFSETQ. The CDR3 DNA sequence: TGCGCCAGCAGGGAAAGCGGGAGCGTCACAGATACGCAGTATTTT. This translates into CASRESGSVTDTQYF. Based on the CDR3 plus reference TRBV5-1 and TRBJ2-3, the full variable domain is KAGVTQTPRYLIKTRGQQVTLSCSPISGHRSVSWYQQTPGQGLQFLFEYFSETQRNKGNFPGRFSGRQFSNSRSEMNVSTLELGDSALYLCASRESGSVTDTQYFGPGTRLTVL.

This rearrangement joins TRBV21-1 to TRBJ1-5; the table's D call of TRBD1 was not tested on the DNA. TRBV21-1 is a pseudogene segment. The CDR3 spans 19 residues. In DNA, the CDR3 is TGTGCCAGCAGCACGCCTGGTTTATGGCAGGGGGTTTTCAATCAGCCCCAGCATTTT. Translation: CASSTPGLWQGVFNQPQHF.

The V gene is TRBV13, the J gene TRBJ2-5; 13 bases map to TRBD2. Trimming at V came to 6 bases and at J to 2 bases, leaving 6 bases not matched to a gene. This CDR3 spans 16 amino acids. Germline CDR1 PRHDT, CDR2 FYEKMQ (reference sequence). The CDR3 region is CASRKTSGGIQETQYF. CDR3 in DNA: TGTGCCAGCAGGAAGACTAGCGGGGGGATTCAAGAGACCCAGTACTTC.

The rearrangement uses TRBV5-5 and TRBJ2-7; 9 nucleotides agree with TRBD1. The germline V gene has CDR1 SGHKS and CDR2 YYEKEE (reference sequence). The V and J ends lost 4 bases and 6 bases, in that order; junction bases with no gene match: 8. This CDR3 contains 14 residues. CDR3: CASSRDREFGEQYF. CDR3 bases: TGTGCCAGCAGCCGGGACAGGGAATTTGGCGAGCAGTACTTC. Supplemented by reference TRBV5-5 and TRBJ2-7, the full variable domain reads DAGVTQSPTHLIKTRGQQVTLRCSPISGHKSVSWYQQVLGQGPQFIFQYYEKEERGRGNFPDRFSARQFPNYSSELNVNALLLGDSALYLCASSRDREFGEQYFGPGTRLTVT.

The chain combines TRBV4-3 with TRBJ1-2; 7 nucleotides match TRBD1. There are 17 residues in the CDR3. V was clipped by 0 bases and J by 4 bases; unmatched bases: 11. Germline CDR1 and CDR2: LGHNA and YSLEER. The CDR3 nucleotides are TGCGCCAGCAGCCAAGAAAGGGACAGAAGACCTGTCTATGGCTACACCTTC. It is translated as CASSQERDRRPVYGYTF.

The rearrangement links TRBV28 to TRBJ2-1; maybe TRBD1 (6 bases). Germline V gene lookup returns CDR1 MDHEN and CDR2 SYDVKM. There are 14 residues in the CDR3. Trimming took off 6 bases at V and 9 bases at J, with 18 bases between the two ends. CDR3 sequence reads: CASSSAQGEGEQFF. CDR3 nucleotides: TGTGCCAGCAGCTCCGCACAGGGAGAAGGTGAGCAGTTCTTC. The full variable domain, with the rest looked up from reference TRBV28 and TRBJ2-1, is DVKVTQSSRYLVKRTGEKVFLECVQDMDHENMFWYRQDPGLGLRLIYFSYDVKMKEKGDIPEGYSVSREKKERFSLILESASTNQTSMYLCASSSAQGEGEQFFGPGTRLTVL.

This clone was seen just once. The CDR3 nucleotides are TGTGCCAGCTCAGCCTCTAGGACAGCGCGCGAGCAGTACTTC. Protein sequence: CASSASRTAREQYF. J is TRBJ2-7 and V is TRBV18; possible D gene TRBD1, 6 bases. Germline V gives CDR1 KGHSH, CDR2 LQKENI. This CDR3 is 14 amino acids long. Trimming shortened V by 5 bases and J by 6 bases, and 17 bases separated the two germline ends.

This sequence joins TRBV28 and TRBJ2-7; 7 positions match TRBD1. This CDR3 contains 11 residues. CDR1 and CDR2 from the germline V gene are MDHEN and SYDVKM. V lost 3 bases, J lost 7 bases, and 0 bases stayed unmatched. CDR3 bases: TGTGCCAGCAGTTTGGACAGGGAGCAGTACTTC. It specifies CASSLDREQYF.

The genes are TRBV6-5 and TRBJ2-5; D is possibly TRBD2 (5 bases). V shed 1 base and J shed 1 base, with 13 bases lying between them. The CDR3 covers 16 residues. CDR1 is MNHEY, CDR2 SVGAGI, per germline. CDR3 loop: CASSYYRGSPQETQYF. CDR3 in DNA: TGTGCCAGCAGTTACTACAGAGGGTCTCCCCAAGAGACCCAGTACTTC.

The chain couples TRBV15 to TRBJ1-5, with TRBD1 identical over 7 bases. CDR3 length: 15 residues. V shed 5 bases, J shed 3 bases, and the junction held 7 bases outside the gene matches. Germline-derived CDR1 and CDR2 are LNHNV and YYDKDF (reference sequence). Here the CDR3 reads CATSRRQGVNQPQHF. In nucleotides, the CDR3 is TGTGCCACCAGCCGTAGACAGGGCGTCAATCAGCCCCAGCATTTT.

The sample holds one count of this clone. This chain joins TRBV7-9 and TRBJ1-2; unclear D gene. This CDR3 has 14 residues. The germline V and J ends were trimmed by 1 base and 1 base, with 7 bases remaining between them. Germline-derived CDR1 and CDR2 are SEHNR and FQNEAQ (reference sequence). The CDR3 loop is CASSLDRVNYGYTF. In DNA form, the CDR3 reads TGTGCCAGCAGCTTAGACAGAGTTAACTATGGCTACACCTTC.

In this sample, this clone turned up once. V is TRBV5-1 and J is TRBJ2-7; possible D gene TRBD1, 6 bases. Trimming cost V 4 bases and J 1 base, with 18 bases left between them. In germline, CDR1 is SGHRS, CDR2 YFSETQ. This CDR3 is built from 16 residues. DNA for the CDR3: TGCGCCAGCAGCCAAGATGCAGGGGCCGGGTCCTACGAGCAGTACTTC. Its protein product is CASSQDAGAGSYEQYF.

This rearrangement joins TRBV28 to TRBJ2-7, with D possibly being TRBD2 (6 bases). Germline assignment: CDR1 MDHEN and CDR2 SYDVKM. The CDR3 runs 13 residues. Trimming removed 4 bases at V and 1 base at J, with 8 bases between. The CDR3 sequence is CASSSGSSYEQYF. The CDR3 nucleotides are TGTGCCAGCAGTTCCGGGAGTTCCTACGAGCAGTACTTC.

The V call is TRBV2, the J call TRBJ1-4, with D possibly being TRBD1 (5 bases). Trimming removed 7 bases at V and 5 bases at J, with 14 bases between. The CDR3 loop spans 14 amino acids. From germline, CDR1 is SNHLY and CDR2 FYNNEI. CDR3 DNA: TGTGCCAGCATAAAAGACAGCCTCAATGAAAAACTGTTTTTT. Encoded protein: CASIKDSLNEKLFF.

This sequence joins TRBV28 and TRBJ1-1; 10 nucleotides line up with TRBD1. With 9 bases clipped from V and 4 bases from J, the junction kept 11 bases outside the gene matches. In germline, CDR1 is MDHEN, CDR2 SYDVKM. The CDR3 covers 15 residues. CDR3 sequence (DNA): TGTGCCAGTAATAGGGGTGACAGGGGGCTCACTGAAGCTTTCTTT. Residues: CASNRGDRGLTEAFF.

This chain uses TRBV5-1 with TRBJ1-2; 10 bases map to TRBD1. The CDR3 length is 14 residues. Germline CDR1 reads SGHRS; CDR2 reads YFSETQ. V gave up 2 bases and J gave up 7 bases; unmatched junction bases: 5. This CDR3 is CASSFGTGESGYTF. Here the CDR3 DNA reads TGCGCCAGCAGCTTCGGGACAGGGGAAAGTGGCTACACCTTC.

The chain links TRBV18 to TRBJ2-1, with 7 nucleotides matching TRBD1. The CDR3 is 11 residues long. Germline trimming cut 2 bases from V and 14 bases from J; bases unmatched to any gene: 3. Germline assignment: CDR1 KGHSH and CDR2 LQKENI. The chain's CDR3 is CASSPGTVEFF. The CDR3 DNA follows: TGTGCCAGCTCACCAGGGACAGTTGAGTTCTTC.

This chain uses TRBV7-3 with TRBJ2-7; 7 nucleotides align to TRBD1. The ends lost 5 bases at V and 2 bases at J; junction bases unmatched: 6. The germline CDR1 and CDR2 sequences are SGHTA and FQGTGA. This CDR3 comprises 14 residues. The CDR3 sequence is CASSLQGTAYEQYF. The CDR3 coding sequence is TGTGCCAGCAGCCTACAAGGGACAGCCTACGAGCAGTACTTC.

The DNA for the CDR3 is TGTGCCAGCAGTTCAACTGGGCAGGGGTGGGATGGCTACACCTTC. Its protein is CASSSTGQGWDGYTF. The V call is TRBV7-2, the J call TRBJ1-2; possible D gene TRBD1, 6 bases. The germline V gene encodes CDR1 SGHTA and CDR2 FQGNSA. V was trimmed by 6 bases and J by 6 bases, leaving 20 bases between them. The CDR3 is 15 residues long.

The chain has TRBV28 and TRBJ2-3, with a tentative D call TRBD2 (6 bases). V lost 5 bases, J lost 2 bases, and 14 bases lay in between. The CDR3 runs to 15 residues. In germline, CDR1 is MDHEN, CDR2 SYDVKM. The CDR3 region has the DNA TGTGCCAGCAGTCAGGGCGGGGCTATCACAGATACGCAGTATTTT. This translates into CASSQGGAITDTQYF.

This chain uses TRBV7-9 with TRBJ2-7; a possible D gene is TRBD2 (5 bases). The CDR3 sequence is 14 residues long. Trimming removed 4 bases from V and 5 bases from J, with 15 bases in between. The germline V gene encodes CDR1 SEHNR and CDR2 FQNEAQ (reference sequence). This CDR3 is CASSWNGDRDEQYF. In DNA form, the CDR3 reads TGTGCCAGCAGCTGGAACGGGGATAGGGACGAGCAGTACTTC.

The chain joins TRBV2 to TRBJ1-5; no clear D gene. The CDR3 length is 13 residues. Trimming pared 5 bases from V and 3 bases from J, leaving 8 bases between. Germline V gives CDR1 SNHLY, CDR2 FYNNEI. The CDR3 reads CASSRHFNQPQHF. The CDR3 DNA follows: TGTGCCAGCAGTCGACACTTCAATCAGCCCCAGCATTTT.

The rearrangement uses TRBV6-1 and TRBJ1-1; weak D call: TRBD1 (5 bases). V lost 6 bases to trimming and J lost 4 bases, with 15 bases between them. Germline V lookup: CDR1 MNHNS, CDR2 SASEGT. The CDR3 has 14 residues. The CDR3 protein is CASRPPWGVTEAFF. CDR3 coding DNA: TGTGCCAGCAGGCCCCCATGGGGGGTCACTGAAGCTTTCTTT.

This chain links TRBV15 with TRBJ2-7, with a possible D match to TRBD1 (6 bases). The CDR3 sequence is 16 residues long. Trimming shortened V by 9 bases and J by 4 bases, and 25 bases separated the two germline ends. In germline, CDR1 is LNHNV, CDR2 YYDKDF (reference sequence). The CDR3 spells CATGVNRAQAGYEQYF. The CDR3 DNA reads TGTGCCACGGGCGTAAACAGGGCTCAGGCTGGGTACGAGCAGTACTTC.

V gene TRBV10-3 combines with J gene TRBJ1-2, with D uncertain. The CDR3 is 14 residues long. Germline V CDR1 and CDR2: ENHRY, SYGVKD. V lost 3 bases and J 3 bases, leaving 11 bases between the germline ends. CDR3 sequence (DNA): TGTGCCATCAGTGAACCGGGGTTCGACTATGGCTACACCTTC. Translation gives CAISEPGFDYGYTF.

The genes are TRBV29-1 and TRBJ2-1; 15 bases match TRBD2. The V and J ends lost 7 bases and 1 base, in that order; junction bases with no gene match: 8. The CDR3 length is 17 residues. Germline assignment: CDR1 SQVTM and CDR2 ANQGSEA. The CDR3 nucleotides read TGCAGCGCGACGGGACTAGCGGGAGGAGGGTCCTACAATGAGCAGTTCTTC. It yields the protein CSATGLAGGGSYNEQFF.

This sequence joins TRBV11-2 and TRBJ1-1; D not certain. Germline assignment: CDR1 SGHAT and CDR2 FQNNGV. The germline V and J ends were trimmed by 5 bases and 4 bases, with 8 bases remaining between them. The CDR3 runs 12 residues. The CDR3, as DNA: TGTGCCAGCAGCCCCTTGCGCACTGAAGCTTTCTTT. Protein sequence: CASSPLRTEAFF.

This chain joins TRBV2 and TRBJ1-2; D unresolved. The CDR3 covers 12 residues. CDR1 SNHLY and CDR2 FYNNEI come from the germline V gene. The V end lost 4 bases, the J end lost 4 bases, and 7 bases lay between the germline ends. The CDR3 spells CASSGLPYGYTF. As DNA, the CDR3 is TGTGCCAGCAGTGGGCTCCCCTATGGCTACACCTTC.